A selection of T cell receptor beta chains follows, all from one sample in a study of blood T cell repertoires in COVID-19. Sequencing was performed with immunoSEQ multiplex PCR; in TCRdb, only in-frame clones are kept and a portion is missing. This table holds fewer than 25,000 clones, nearly 90% found once. The sample was peripheral blood. These receptors originate from a man in his 70s with acute or convalescent COVID-19. Each CDR3 is given with its conserved first and last residue. D genes are given only for firm matches. Size is omitted from some rows. Given values are once, few, many or a class for expanded clones.

>.|TRBJ1-1|TRBD1|13|TRBV12-3/TRBV12-4
TGTGCCAGCAGTTTTACAGGGGACTCTGAAGCTTTCTTT
CASSFTGDSEAFF
>.|TRBJ1-1|.|14|TRBV18
TGTGCCAGCTCACCATGGGGCAGCCTCACTGAAGCTTTCTTT
CASSPWGSLTEAFF
>once|TRBJ2-7|TRBD1|16|TRBV19
TGTGCCAGTAGTATCCGGGGGACAGGGGGCTTCTACGAGCAGTACTTC
CASSIRGTGGFYEQYF
>.|TRBJ2-7|.|15|TRBV7-8
TGTGCCAGCAGCTTATGGTCCGGATTTCGGGACGAGCAGTACTTC
CASSLWSGFRDEQYF
>once|TRBJ1-6|.|12|TRBV7-9
TGTGCCAGCAGCCCCCCTGCAGTACCCCTCCACTTT
CASSPPAVPLHF
>.|TRBJ2-4|TRBD1|14|TRBV7-8
TGTGCCAGCAGCACAGACAGGGTTCGAAACATTCAGTACTTC
CASSTDRVRNIQYF
>.|TRBJ1-3|TRBD1|15|TRBV11-3
TGTGCCAGCAGCCCTGGACAGGGACCAGGAAACACCATATATTTT
CASSPGQGPGNTIYF
>medium-sized|TRBJ1-1|.|15|TRBV6-5
TGTGCCAGCAGAAAGGACAACAATATGAACACTGAAGCTTTCTTT
CASRKDNNMNTEAFF
>.|TRBJ2-3|TRBD2|16|TRBV5-1
TGCGCCAGCAGCTTGACACCTAGCGGGGGCACAGATACGCAGTATTTT
CASSLTPSGGTDTQYF
>once|TRBJ1-1|TRBD1|14|TRBV6-2/TRBV6-3
TGTGCCAGCAGCCAGGTCAGGGGGATAACTGAAGCTTTCTTT
CASSQVRGITEAFF
>.|TRBJ1-4|.|15|TRBV4-1
TGCGCCAGCAGGAACAGGGATGCAACTAATGAAAAACTGTTTTTT
CASRNRDATNEKLFF
>.|TRBJ2-3|.|11|TRBV2
TGTGCCAGCACACTGAAAGATACGCAGTATTTT
CASTLKDTQYF
>once|TRBJ2-2|.|13|TRBV6-5
TGTGCCAGCAGTTACTTTCAGTCCGGGGAGCTGTTTTTT
CASSYFQSGELFF
>once|TRBJ1-1|.|13|TRBV24-1
TGTGCCACCAAGGAACAGGGGAACACTGAAGCTTTCTTT
CATKEQGNTEAFF
>.|TRBJ2-4|.|11|TRBV30
TGTGCCTGGGAGGGAGCAGGCATTCAGTACTTC
CAWEGAGIQYF
>.|TRBJ2-5|TRBD1|16|TRBV5-4
TGTGCCAGCAGCTTCCCCCAGGGGGTAGACCAAGAGACCCAGTACTTC
CASSFPQGVDQETQYF
>.|TRBJ2-2|.|14|TRBV5-1
TGCGCCAGCAGGGGCAGGGAGGCAACCGGGGAGCTGTTTTTT
CASRGREATGELFF
>once|TRBJ2-1|TRBD2|16|TRBV4-2
TGTGCCAGCAGCTCCTGGACTAGCGGGGTATTCAATGAGCAGTTCTTC
CASSSWTSGVFNEQFF
>.|TRBJ1-1|TRBD1|13|TRBV10-3
TGTGCCATCAGGGGGACAGTAAACACTGAAGCTTTCTTT
CAIRGTVNTEAFF
>.|TRBJ2-1|TRBD2|16|TRBV20-1
TGCAGTGCTAGTTCGCTAGCTAGCGGGACCTACAATGAGCAGTTCTTC
CSASSLASGTYNEQFF
>.|TRBJ2-7|TRBD2|16|TRBV5-4
TGTGCCAGCAGCTTGTTACTAGCGGGAGGGATCAACGAGCAGTACTTC
CASSLLLAGGINEQYF
>.|TRBJ1-2|.|13|TRBV28
TGTGCCAGCAGCAGTTTCCCCCACTATGGCTACACCTTC
CASSSFPHYGYTF
>.|TRBJ1-4|.|15|TRBV5-4
TGTGCCAGCAGCCGTACAGGGACAACTAATGAAAAACTGTTTTTT
CASSRTGTTNEKLFF
>.|TRBJ2-5|TRBD1|14|TRBV29-1
TGCAGCGTTACCGACAGGGGGCGGAGGGAGACCCAGTACTTC
CSVTDRGRRETQYF
>.|TRBJ1-5|.|15|TRBV30
TGTGCCTGGAGTAAAGGGGCGGCTAGCAATCAGCCCCAGCATTTT
CAWSKGAASNQPQHF
>.|TRBJ2-1|.|11|TRBV6-5
TGTGCCAGCAGGGAGTTTGGTGAGCAGTTCTTC
CASREFGEQFF
>once|TRBJ1-1|.|12|TRBV3-1/TRBV3-2
TGTGCCAGCAGCCATAAGAACACTGAAGCTTTCTTT
CASSHKNTEAFF
>.|TRBJ2-2|.|17|TRBV3-1/TRBV3-2
TGTGCCAGCAGCCGCTATTCCGTTGTGGTACGGGCCGGGGAGCTGTTTTTT
CASSRYSVVVRAGELFF
>.|TRBJ2-5|TRBD2|16|TRBV19
TGTGCCAGTAGTTTGCAGCGGGGGGGTTTTTTCGGGACCCAGTACTTC
CASSLQRGGFFGTQYF
>.|TRBJ2-7|.|15|TRBV10-3
TGTGCCATCAGTGAGTCAGGGACAAGCTCCTACGAGCAGTACTTC
CAISESGTSSYEQYF
>few|TRBJ1-2|.|14|TRBV5-6
TGTGCCAGCAGCTTGGAACAGACTAGCTATGGCTACACCTTC
CASSLEQTSYGYTF
>.|TRBJ2-7|TRBD1|15|TRBV7-3
TGTGCCAGCAGCTTAAAGGGGACAGGGTCTTACGAGCAGTACTTC
CASSLKGTGSYEQYF
>.|TRBJ2-3|TRBD2|15|TRBV24-1
TGTGCCACCAGTGATTCGGGACTAGCGGGAGATACGCAGTATTTT
CATSDSGLAGDTQYF
>once|TRBJ2-7|.|13|TRBV5-1
TGCGCCAGCTCAAGAGACAGTTACTACGAGCAGTACTTC
CASSRDSYYEQYF
>.|TRBJ1-6|.|12|TRBV7-2
TGTGCCAGCAGCCGGGATGGTTCACCCCTCCACTTT
CASSRDGSPLHF
>.|TRBJ1-1|.|13|TRBV4-2
TGTGCCAGCAGCCGGGACTTAAACGGAGAAGCTTTCTTT
CASSRDLNGEAFF
>.|TRBJ1-1|TRBD1|15|TRBV7-8
TGTGCCAGCAGCTTAATGGGGACAGCCGGCACTGAAGCTTTCTTT
CASSLMGTAGTEAFF
>.|TRBJ1-1|TRBD1|15|TRBV7-6
TGTGCCAGCAGCCCTAACAGGGGAGTTTTTGGTGAAGCTTTCTTT
CASSPNRGVFGEAFF
>.|TRBJ1-5|TRBD1|16|TRBV28
TGTGCCAGCACCCCTCCAGGGACAGGGGACTATCAGCCCCAGCATTTT
CASTPPGTGDYQPQHF
>.|TRBJ1-6|TRBD1|14|TRBV7-9
TGTGCCAGCAGACCCGGGACAGATTTATCACCCCTCCACTTT
CASRPGTDLSPLHF
>.|TRBJ1-2|TRBD1|16|TRBV7-9
TGTGCCAGCAGCTTAGCGGACAGGGGGCCCGCCTATGGCTACACCTTC
CASSLADRGPAYGYTF
>.|TRBJ2-5|.|14|TRBV7-9
TGTGCCAGCAGCTTCAGTTCCGGGGGAGAGACCCAGTACTTC
CASSFSSGGETQYF
>.|TRBJ2-7|TRBD1|14|TRBV5-4
TGTGCCAGCAGCTCTAGGACAGGGGAATACGAGCAGTACTTC
CASSSRTGEYEQYF
>.|TRBJ2-1|TRBD1|15|TRBV5-1
TGCGCCAGCAGCTCCGGACAGGGGATTTACAATGAGCAGTTCTTC
CASSSGQGIYNEQFF
>.|TRBJ2-5|.|14|TRBV19
TGTGCCAGTAGTCCGGACTGGAAGGTGGAGACCCAGTACTTC
CASSPDWKVETQYF